The rows below give T cell receptor beta chains drawn from one sample of a study of Graves' ophthalmopathy and Graves' hyperthyroidism. TCRdb passed the multiplex PCR reads through MiXCR, listing each CDR3 protein once. The profile shows 200,000 to 250,000 distinct CDR3 sequences, around a fifth of them singletons. Material for sequencing was peripheral blood. Receptor source: a woman aged 45-59 years with Graves' ophthalmopathy. The CDR3 runs from the conserved cysteine through the conserved F or W. The D gene is left open where the match is weak. Size values are once, few and many counts, or a class for expanded clones, and some rows have none.

size: many; D: TRBD1; V: TRBV10-1; J: TRBJ2-5; length: 15; CDR3: CASSPGQGRSETQYF; DNA: TGCGCCAGCAGTCCGGGACAGGGGAGATCGGAGACCCAGTACTTC
size: many; D: -; V: TRBV5-5; J: TRBJ2-6; length: 16; CDR3: CASSFPGSSGANVLTF; DNA: TGTGCCAGCAGCTTCCCAGGGAGCTCTGGGGCCAACGTCCTGACTTTC
size: -; D: TRBD1; V: TRBV20-1; J: TRBJ1-5; length: 17; CDR3: CSARDRLDRRVDQPQHF; DNA: TGCAGTGCTAGAGATAGACTGGACAGGAGGGTGGATCAGCCCCAGCATTTT
size: many; D: -; V: TRBV6-2/TRBV6-3; J: TRBJ2-5; length: 16; CDR3: CASSYGFGTGEETQYF; DNA: TGTGCCAGCAGTTACGGATTCGGAACGGGAGAGGAGACCCAGTACTTC
size: many; D: TRBD2; V: TRBV20-1; J: TRBJ2-7; length: 14; CDR3: CSARPSGRLYEQYF; DNA: TGCAGTGCTAGGCCTAGCGGGAGGTTGTACGAGCAGTACTTC
size: many; D: -; V: TRBV29-1; J: TRBJ2-7; length: 13; CDR3: CSVEGVGTYEQYF; DNA: TGCAGCGTTGAAGGGGTAGGGACCTACGAGCAGTACTTC
size: -; D: TRBD1; V: TRBV24-1; J: TRBJ1-5; length: 16; CDR3: CATSDSGTGNNQPQHF; DNA: TGTGCCACCAGTGACTCCGGGACAGGGAACAATCAGCCCCAGCATTTT
size: many; D: -; V: TRBV12-3/TRBV12-4; J: TRBJ1-1; length: 14; CDR3: CASNRWGHDTEAFF; DNA: TGTGCCAGCAACCGGTGGGGGCATGACACTGAAGCTTTCTTT
size: -; D: -; V: TRBV12-3/TRBV12-4; J: TRBJ1-2; length: 13; CDR3: CASSLGVSYGYTF; DNA: TGTGCCAGCAGTTTGGGGGTTTCCTATGGCTACACCTTC
size: many; D: -; V: TRBV7-8; J: TRBJ2-7; length: 14; CDR3: CASSRDAYTYEQYF; DNA: TGTGCCAGCAGTCGGGACGCATACACCTACGAGCAGTACTTC
size: many; D: TRBD1; V: TRBV5-1; J: TRBJ2-7; length: 17; CDR3: CASSLARGTSGVYEQYF; DNA: TGCGCCAGCAGCTTGGCCAGGGGGACGAGCGGAGTCTACGAGCAGTACTTC
size: -; D: TRBD1; V: TRBV28; J: TRBJ1-1; length: 14; CDR3: CASSWGEGATEAFF; DNA: TGTGCCAGCAGTTGGGGTGAGGGGGCCACTGAAGCTTTCTTT
size: many; D: TRBD1; V: TRBV20-1; J: TRBJ2-7; length: 15; CDR3: CSAARSKGGIYEQYF; DNA: TGCAGTGCAGCGAGGAGTAAAGGGGGCATATACGAGCAGTACTTC
size: many; D: -; V: TRBV6-2/TRBV6-3; J: TRBJ2-5; length: 16; CDR3: CASSYSMSGFGYPQYF; DNA: TGTGCCAGCAGTTACTCGATGAGCGGGTTTGGTTACCCCCAGTACTTC
size: many; D: -; V: TRBV5-1; J: TRBJ2-7; length: 15; CDR3: CASSLEPDSPYEQYF; DNA: TGCGCCAGCAGCTTGGAGCCGGACAGCCCCTACGAGCAGTACTTC
size: many; D: -; V: TRBV2; J: TRBJ2-7; length: 16; CDR3: CASSEAPLAGTYEQYF; DNA: TGTGCCAGCAGTGAAGCGCCTCTAGCCGGAACCTACGAGCAGTACTTC
size: -; D: -; V: TRBV25-1; J: TRBJ1-1; length: 13; CDR3: CASSDSPNTEAFF; DNA: TGTGCCAGCAGTGACAGTCCGAACACTGAAGCTTTCTTT
size: many; D: -; V: TRBV28; J: TRBJ2-5; length: 13; CDR3: CASSFAEEETQYF; DNA: TGTGCCAGCAGTTTCGCGGAGGAAGAGACCCAGTACTTC
size: many; D: -; V: TRBV5-1; J: TRBJ1-5; length: 13; CDR3: CASSLDGIQPQHF; DNA: TGCGCCAGCAGCTTGGACGGGATACAGCCCCAGCATTTT
size: -; D: -; V: TRBV6-1; J: TRBJ2-7; length: 15; CDR3: CASSDQRGGRDEQSF; DNA: TGTGCCAGCAGTGACCAACGAGGGGGGAGAGACGAGCAGTCCTTC
size: -; D: -; V: TRBV20-1; J: TRBJ1-1; length: 15; CDR3: CSARDRQGRDTEAFF; DNA: TGCAGTGCTAGAGATAGGCAGGGGCGGGACACTGAAGCTTTCTTT
size: many; D: -; V: TRBV29-1; J: TRBJ1-2; length: 13; CDR3: CSVRGPGDYGYTF; DNA: TGCAGCGTGCGAGGCCCGGGAGACTATGGCTACACCTTC
size: many; D: -; V: TRBV6-1; J: TRBJ1-5; length: 15; CDR3: CASSVLLGAPAPQHF; DNA: TGTGCCAGCAGTGTATTGTTGGGGGCCCCGGCTCCCCAGCATTTT
size: -; D: -; V: TRBV6-1; J: TRBJ2-5; length: 13; CDR3: CASSDRRGGTQYF; DNA: TGTGCCAGCAGTGATCGACGGGGAGGGACCCAGTACTTC
size: -; D: TRBD1; V: TRBV29-1; J: TRBJ1-2; length: 14; CDR3: CSVEGNRGDYGYTF; DNA: TGCAGCGTTGAGGGGAACAGGGGTGACTATGGCTACACCTTC
size: few; D: -; V: TRBV4-1; J: TRBJ2-7; length: 13; CDR3: CASSHQASYEQYF; DNA: TGCGCCAGCAGCCACCAAGCCTCCTACGAGCAGTACTTC
size: few; D: -; V: TRBV7-2; J: TRBJ2-2; length: 14; CDR3: CASSLVTYTGELFF; DNA: TGTGCCAGCAGCTTAGTAACGTACACCGGGGAGCTGTTTTTT
size: few; D: -; V: TRBV19; J: TRBJ1-2; length: 15; CDR3: CASRRPGQPTDGYTF; DNA: TGTGCCAGTAGAAGGCCAGGACAGCCGACTGATGGCTACACCTTC
size: many; D: TRBD2; V: TRBV4-2; J: TRBJ2-7; length: 16; CDR3: CASSPIGLAGVGEQYF; DNA: TGTGCCAGCAGCCCTATAGGACTAGCGGGAGTTGGCGAGCAGTACTTC
size: -; D: -; V: TRBV30; J: TRBJ1-3; length: 15; CDR3: CAWSVRGGSGNTIYF; DNA: TGTGCCTGGAGTGTACGGGGAGGCTCTGGAAACACCATATATTTT
size: -; D: TRBD2; V: TRBV5-1; J: TRBJ2-7; length: 15; CDR3: CASSVEWGGSYEQYF; DNA: TGCGCCAGCAGCGTCGAATGGGGGGGTTCCTACGAGCAGTACTTC
size: few; D: -; V: TRBV5-6; J: TRBJ1-1; length: 17; CDR3: CASKLGWPGSLNTEAFF; DNA: TGTGCCAGCAAGCTAGGGTGGCCGGGAAGTTTGAACACTGAAGCTTTCTTT
size: -; D: TRBD2; V: TRBV5-1; J: TRBJ2-7; length: 15; CDR3: CASSPRLAGVGEQYF; DNA: TGCGCCAGCAGCCCCCGTCTAGCGGGAGTAGGCGAGCAGTACTTC
size: -; D: -; V: TRBV6-1; J: TRBJ2-7; length: 12; CDR3: CASRVAGTEQSF; DNA: TGTGCCAGCAGGGTAGCTGGCACTGAGCAGTCCTTC
size: many; D: -; V: TRBV15; J: TRBJ1-1; length: 13; CDR3: CATSGPDGSEAFF; DNA: TGTGCCACCAGCGGCCCGGACGGTTCTGAAGCTTTCTTT
size: many; D: TRBD1; V: TRBV6-5; J: TRBJ2-7; length: 15; CDR3: CASSIGQGRSYEQYF; DNA: TGTGCCAGCAGCATAGGACAGGGACGATCCTACGAGCAGTACTTC
size: many; D: -; V: TRBV28; J: TRBJ2-4; length: 15; CDR3: CASSWSGADKNIQYF; DNA: TGTGCCAGCAGTTGGTCAGGGGCCGACAAAAACATTCAGTACTTC
size: many; D: TRBD2; V: TRBV5-1; J: TRBJ2-7; length: 17; CDR3: CASSLDGLAGGSYEQYF; DNA: TGCGCCAGCAGCTTGGACGGGCTAGCGGGAGGGAGCTACGAGCAGTACTTC
size: many; D: -; V: TRBV19; J: TRBJ2-2; length: 12; CDR3: CASSTRPGELFF; DNA: TGTGCCAGTAGTACCAGACCCGGGGAGCTGTTTTTT
size: many; D: TRBD1; V: TRBV11-1; J: TRBJ2-2; length: 15; CDR3: CASSHRDRNTGELFF; DNA: TGTGCCAGCAGCCACCGGGACAGAAACACCGGGGAGCTGTTTTTT
size: many; D: -; V: TRBV13; J: TRBJ2-7; length: 13; CDR3: CASSYARDVEQYF; DNA: TGTGCCAGCAGCTACGCGAGGGACGTCGAGCAGTACTTC
size: many; D: -; V: TRBV20-1; J: TRBJ1-5; length: 14; CDR3: CSARGRAGNQPQHF; DNA: TGCAGTGCTAGAGGCAGGGCCGGTAATCAGCCCCAGCATTTT
size: -; D: -; V: TRBV7-2; J: TRBJ2-5; length: 16; CDR3: CASSLDLRQGGKTQYF; DNA: TGTGCCAGCAGCTTAGATTTACGACAGGGAGGGAAGACCCAGTACTTC
size: many; D: TRBD1; V: TRBV9; J: TRBJ1-2; length: 15; CDR3: CASSARDRVGYGYTF; DNA: TGTGCCAGCAGCGCCCGGGACAGGGTGGGCTATGGCTACACCTTC
size: many; D: TRBD1; V: TRBV5-1; J: TRBJ1-5; length: 14; CDR3: CASSPGQGELPQHF; DNA: TGCGCCAGCAGCCCGGGACAGGGGGAATTGCCCCAGCATTTT
size: many; D: -; V: TRBV20-1; J: TRBJ2-5; length: 14; CDR3: CSAMRAGPQETQYF; DNA: TGCAGTGCAATGCGGGCGGGACCCCAAGAGACCCAGTACTTC
size: once; D: TRBD1; V: TRBV12-3/TRBV12-4; J: TRBJ2-7; length: 15; CDR3: CASCSTGTGSPEQYF; DNA: TGTGCCAGCTGTTCCACCGGGACAGGGAGTCCCGAGCAGTACTTC
size: many; D: -; V: TRBV2; J: TRBJ1-1; length: 13; CDR3: CASSREIDTEAFF; DNA: TGTGCCAGCAGTAGGGAGATCGACACTGAAGCTTTCTTT
size: many; D: -; V: TRBV4-1; J: TRBJ1-1; length: 13; CDR3: CASSQVAYTEAFF; DNA: TGCGCCAGCAGCCAAGTTGCGTACACTGAAGCTTTCTTT
size: -; D: -; V: TRBV27; J: TRBJ2-7; length: 13; CDR3: CASHGGESYEQYF; DNA: TGTGCCAGCCATGGAGGGGAATCCTACGAGCAGTACTTC
size: -; D: -; V: TRBV27; J: TRBJ1-2; length: 14; CDR3: CASSYGRGPYGYTF; DNA: TGTGCCAGCAGTTACGGTCGGGGGCCCTATGGCTACACCTTC
size: many; D: -; V: TRBV19; J: TRBJ1-2; length: 12; CDR3: CASSIGEYGYTF; DNA: TGTGCCAGTAGTATTGGGGAATATGGCTACACCTTC
size: many; D: TRBD1; V: TRBV6-5; J: TRBJ1-1; length: 14; CDR3: CASRGQGAKGEAFF; DNA: TGTGCCAGCAGGGGACAGGGGGCAAAGGGTGAAGCTTTCTTT
size: many; D: -; V: TRBV28; J: TRBJ2-5; length: 18; CDR3: CASRLGGQGGKIQETQYF; DNA: TGTGCCAGCAGGCTGGGGGGGCAGGGGGGAAAAATACAAGAGACCCAGTACTTC
size: -; D: TRBD1; V: TRBV29-1; J: TRBJ1-1; length: 15; CDR3: CSVGLAGTVGRGAFF; DNA: TGCAGCGTTGGTCTGGCGGGGACAGTTGGACGAGGGGCTTTCTTT
size: -; D: -; V: TRBV5-1; J: TRBJ2-1; length: 15; CDR3: CASSLEGGLDGEQFF; DNA: TGCGCCAGCAGCTTGGAGGGGGGCTTAGATGGTGAGCAGTTCTTC
size: -; D: TRBD2; V: TRBV20-1; J: TRBJ2-3; length: 15; CDR3: CSASRRTSGRDTQYF; DNA: TGCAGTGCTAGTCGACGGACTAGCGGGAGGGATACGCAGTATTTT
size: many; D: TRBD2; V: TRBV11-2; J: TRBJ2-7; length: 15; CDR3: CAGSLLRTSGYEQYF; DNA: TGTGCCGGCAGCTTACTTCGGACTAGCGGATACGAGCAGTACTTC
size: many; D: TRBD1; V: TRBV19; J: TRBJ1-5; length: 16; CDR3: CASSISDRGWSQPQHF; DNA: TGTGCCAGTAGTATAAGTGACAGGGGTTGGAGTCAGCCCCAGCATTTT
size: many; D: -; V: TRBV13; J: TRBJ2-3; length: 15; CDR3: CASSSGIDFTDTQYF; DNA: TGTGCCAGCAGCTCGGGGATCGACTTCACAGATACGCAGTATTTT